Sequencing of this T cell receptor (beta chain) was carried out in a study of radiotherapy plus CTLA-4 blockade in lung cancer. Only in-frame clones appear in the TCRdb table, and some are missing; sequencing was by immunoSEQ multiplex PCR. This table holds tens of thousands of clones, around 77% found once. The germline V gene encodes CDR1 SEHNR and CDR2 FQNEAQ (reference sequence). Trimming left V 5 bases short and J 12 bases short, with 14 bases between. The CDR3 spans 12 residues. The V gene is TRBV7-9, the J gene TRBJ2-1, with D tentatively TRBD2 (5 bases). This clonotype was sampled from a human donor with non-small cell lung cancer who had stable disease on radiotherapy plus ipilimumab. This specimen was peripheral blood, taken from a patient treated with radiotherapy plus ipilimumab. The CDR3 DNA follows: TGTGCCAGCAGCCCGGCGGGCTACGGGCAGTTCTTC. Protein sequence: CASSPAGYGQFF. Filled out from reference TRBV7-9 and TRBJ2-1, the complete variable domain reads DTGVSQNPRHKITKRGQNVTFRCDPISEHNRLYWYRQTLGQGPEFLTYFQNEAQLEKSRLLSDRFSAERPKGSFSTLEIQRTEQGDSAMYLCASSPAGYGQFFGPGTRLTVL.